This TCR beta chain was captured by sequencing in a study of OX40 agonist ivuxolimab in advanced cancers. The study in broad terms: Ivuxolimab was a fully human IgG2 agonistic monoclonal antibody targeting the costimulatory receptor OX40 (CD134). Intravenous ivuxolimab was administered to patients every 2 weeks at six dose levels: 0.01, 0.1, 0.3, 1.5, 3 and 10 mg/kg. Peripheral TCRbeta sequencing was intended to test whether TCR sequence diversity was altered and clonal T-cell expansion was caused by ivuxolimab. The paper covers the monotherapy dose-escalation part of the phase I ivuxolimab trial, which included N ≈ 50 patients. Partial responses were achieved by three dose-escalation patients, of whom one had hepatocellular carcinoma and two had cutaneous melanoma. Patients were allowed to have had prior anti-PD-1, anti-PD-L1 or anti-CTLA-4 therapy, and approximately 37% of the dose-escalation patients had been treated with checkpoint inhibitors. Of the approximately 54 dose-escalation patients, hepatocellular carcinoma was present in about 20, melanoma in approximately 15, renal cell carcinoma in 9 and head and neck cancer in 9. In the dose-escalation cohort, 70% to 85% of patients were male, and the mean age was roughly 60 years with a range of roughly 20 to 79. Overall study results and their limits: At doses of 0.1 to 3.0 mg/kg, clonal expansion of both CD4+ and CD8+ T cells in blood was seen between baseline and week 6. The antigen specificity of the clonally expanded peripheral T cells was not determined. On average, CD8+ T cells showed more expanded clones than CD4+ T cells after ivuxolimab. In partial responders in the 0.1-3.0 mg/kg groups, normalized peripheral clonal expansion was found to be among the lowest, especially among CD8+ T cells. Low levels of normalized T-cell clonal expansion were also seen in some nonresponding patients.

Genomic DNA was isolated from the sorted cells so that the TCRbeta CDR3 region could be sequenced. The immunoSEQ Assay was used to sequence the TCRbeta CDR3 regions. TCRdb carries this immuneACCESS record with in-frame sequences only. Its versions omit some clonotypes, under half of them owing to an unresolved V gene in the studies checked, with the rest unexplained. For this sample there are 55,000 to 75,000 clones; 87% appear just once. The ten largest clones take up about 0.41% of the sample. Patients with autoimmune disease history or receiving systemic immunosuppression were excluded from the trial. Peripheral blood for TCR sequencing was collected from all dose cohorts at baseline, on cycle 4 day 1, and on cycle 7 day 1. Samples came from an open-label, multicenter, first-in-human phase I dose-escalation trial of ivuxolimab. Adults with locally advanced or metastatic melanoma, renal cell, hepatocellular, or head and neck squamous cell carcinoma were enrolled in the trial. CD4+ and CD8+ T cells were sorted separately from peripheral blood before TCR sequencing.

Turning to this clone: Its antigen is unknown. Per-nucleotide qualities are absent, and no much larger clonotype sits a single base away.

The clonotype comes from an adult with an advanced solid tumor such as melanoma, head and neck, liver or kidney cancer. Sample: CD4+ or CD8+ T cells sorted from blood, taken in a trial of the OX40 agonist ivuxolimab.

CDR3 region: CASRRPLGANTGELFF. The DNA is TGTGCCAGCAGACGGCCCCTGGGGGCGAACACCGGGGAGCTGTTTTTT. The rearrangement joined TRBV28 to TRBJ2-2, with the D call perhaps TRBD1 or TRBD2, as 5 bases match in each case. Inclusive of the bounding cysteine and phenylalanine, the CDR3 is 16 residues long. Only CDR3 DNA remains: 48 bases, in frame from the first base. The junction shows trimming of 6 bases on V and 0 bases on J, plus 14 bases between the germline ends. The germline V gene supplies CDR1 MDHEN and CDR2 SYDVKM.